This TCR beta chain was found in a study of blood T cells in healthy people across ages. Study at large: Template switching caught about one barcoded beta molecule for each two T cells.

General study results and limits: Unsorted PBMCs prevented conclusive naive versus antigen-experienced comparison.

The authors ran a second PCR of roughly 6 to 11 cycles using a sample-barcoded 5' primer and a J-beta primer mix. TCRdb analysed the 5' RACE reads with MiXCR anew, one entry per CDR3 protein. The data show roughly 680,000 distinct CDR3 sequences, 45% to 60% seen once. About this clonotype itself: Its cognate antigen is unknown.

This CDR3 contains 14 residues. Germline V gives CDR1 SQVTM, CDR2 ANQGSEA. This sequence joins TRBV29-1 and TRBJ2-4, with 8 bases aligning to TRBD1. The DNA end lines up better with TRBJ2-5; the J call may be wrong. The sequence was collected from a woman of 80 years or more in good health. Input material: blood. The CDR3 loop reads CSGYRQGTKETQYF. The CDR3 DNA reads TGCAGCGGCTATCGACAGGGGACGAAAGAGACCCAGTACTTC.